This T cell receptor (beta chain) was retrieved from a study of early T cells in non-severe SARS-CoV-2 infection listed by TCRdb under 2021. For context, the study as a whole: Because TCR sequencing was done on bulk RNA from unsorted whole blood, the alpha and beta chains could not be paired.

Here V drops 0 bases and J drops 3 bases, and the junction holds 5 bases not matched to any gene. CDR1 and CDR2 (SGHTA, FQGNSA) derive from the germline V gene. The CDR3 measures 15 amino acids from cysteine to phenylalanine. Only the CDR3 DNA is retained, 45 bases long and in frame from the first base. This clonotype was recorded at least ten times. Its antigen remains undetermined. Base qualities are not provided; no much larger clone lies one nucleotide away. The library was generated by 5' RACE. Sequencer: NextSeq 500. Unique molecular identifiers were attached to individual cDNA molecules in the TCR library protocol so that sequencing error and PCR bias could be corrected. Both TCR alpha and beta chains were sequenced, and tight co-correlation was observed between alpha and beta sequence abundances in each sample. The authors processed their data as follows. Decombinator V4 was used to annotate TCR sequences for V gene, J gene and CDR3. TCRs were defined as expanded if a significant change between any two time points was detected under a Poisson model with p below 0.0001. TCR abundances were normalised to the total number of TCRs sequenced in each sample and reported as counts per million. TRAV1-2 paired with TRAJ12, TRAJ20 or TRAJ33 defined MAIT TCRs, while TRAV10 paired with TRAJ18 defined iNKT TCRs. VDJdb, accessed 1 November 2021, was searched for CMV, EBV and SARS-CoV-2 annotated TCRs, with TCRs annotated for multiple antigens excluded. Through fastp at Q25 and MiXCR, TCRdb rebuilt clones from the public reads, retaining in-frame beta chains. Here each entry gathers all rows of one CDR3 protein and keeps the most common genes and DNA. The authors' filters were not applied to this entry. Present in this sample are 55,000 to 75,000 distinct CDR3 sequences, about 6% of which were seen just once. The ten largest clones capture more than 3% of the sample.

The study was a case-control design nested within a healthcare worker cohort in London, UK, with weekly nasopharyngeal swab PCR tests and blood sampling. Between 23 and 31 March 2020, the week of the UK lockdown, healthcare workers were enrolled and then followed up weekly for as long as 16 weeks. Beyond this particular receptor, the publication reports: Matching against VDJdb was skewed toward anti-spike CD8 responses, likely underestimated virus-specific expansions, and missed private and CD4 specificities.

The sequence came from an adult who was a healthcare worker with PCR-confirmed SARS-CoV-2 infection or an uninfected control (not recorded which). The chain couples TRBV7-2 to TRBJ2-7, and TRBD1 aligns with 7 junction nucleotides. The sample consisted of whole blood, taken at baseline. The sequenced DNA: TGTGCCAGCAGCTTAGCGTTCGGGACAGTCTACGAGCAGTACTTC. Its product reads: CASSLAFGTVYEQYF.